The clone carrying this TCR beta chain was counted many times. The data originate from a study of blood T cell repertoires in COVID-19. Germline loops: CDR1 SGHTA, CDR2 FQGNSA. The junction had 7 bases not matched to a gene; V was cut back by 2 bases and J by 4 bases. This CDR3 has 18 residues. The data were produced by immunoSEQ multiplex PCR, yet TCRdb's version contains in-frame clones alone and is incomplete. The table shows 100,000 to 120,000 clones, with about 85% occurring only once. The chain employs TRBV7-2 and TRBJ2-1, with 14 bases matching TRBD2. The origin of this receptor is a human donor in a cohort sampled during active COVID-19. Source material: peripheral blood. CDR3 coding DNA: TGTGCCAGCAGCTTATTTGGACTAGCGGGAGGAGTTTACAATGAGCAGTTCTTC. Protein product: CASSLFGLAGGVYNEQFF.